The 10 T cell receptor beta chains below come from one sample, sequenced in a study of PD-1 blockade in classical Hodgkin lymphoma (dated by TCRdb to the early 2020s). The label giving this sample's time point can be read as: cycle 4 day 1 (C4D1), after less than seven weeks of nivolumab. Every trial patient had relapsed after autologous stem cell transplantation, and cohorts A, B and C differed in prior brentuximab vedotin exposure. The library came from the immunoSEQ multiplex PCR assay. As stored in TCRdb, this immuneACCESS dataset retains in-frame rearrangements with V and J assigned. A fraction of the clones does not appear; measured against another copy, unresolved V genes explain less than half of the discrepancy, and the remainder lacks a known reason. This sample is represented by more than 40,000 clones; nearly 70% of them were singletons. The ten largest clones capture about 2.6% of the sample.

The sample consisted of peripheral blood mononuclear cells (PBMCs), taken before the fourth cycle of nivolumab. All receptors derive from a human donor with classical Hodgkin lymphoma.

The rearrangement uses TRBV12-5 and TRBJ2-1; TRBD2 aligns across 8 bases. The germline V gene encodes CDR1 LGHNT and CDR2 FRNRAP. The CDR3 covers 14 residues. V shed 4 bases, J shed 6 bases, and the junction held 5 bases outside the gene matches. The CDR3 bases are TGTGCTAGTGGTTGCCGGGGGGGCCCCAATGAGCAGTTCTTC. This codes for CASGCRGGPNEQFF.

This clone was seen only a few times. V and J are TRBV7-8 and TRBJ1-1; possibly TRBD1 for D (5 bases). Per the germline V gene, CDR1 is SGHVS and CDR2 is FQNEAQ. V was shortened by 0 bases and J by 0 bases, with 8 bases between the two germline ends. The CDR3 is 15 residues long. The CDR3 bases are TGTGCCAGCAGCTTAGCTTGGGGCTTGAACACTGAAGCTTTCTTT. Encoded protein: CASSLAWGLNTEAFF. The full variable domain, its missing parts supplied by reference TRBV7-8 and TRBJ1-1, is GAGVSQSPRYKVAKRGQDVALRCDPISGHVSLFWYQQALGQGPEFLTYFQNEAQLDKSGLPSDRFFAERPEGSVSTLKIQRTQQEDSAVYLCASSLAWGLNTEAFFGQGTRLTVV.

This clone was seen only once. V and J are TRBV4-2 and TRBJ1-1; TRBD1 might be the D (6 bases). Trimming cost V 0 bases and J 4 bases, with 15 bases left between them. The CDR3 covers 16 residues. Germline CDR1 and CDR2: LGHNA and YNFKEQ. In DNA, the CDR3 is TGTGCCAGCAGCCAAGATGGCAGGGGATGGGGCACTGAAGCTTTCTTT. Protein: CASSQDGRGWGTEAFF.

The chain joins TRBV7-9 to TRBJ1-1, with TRBD1 identical over 7 bases. Germline V gene lookup returns CDR1 SEHNR and CDR2 FQNEAQ (reference sequence). The CDR3 sequence is 14 residues long. Unmatched junction bases numbered 6, after V lost 4 bases and J lost 4 bases. For the CDR3, the DNA is TGTGCCAGCAGCTCAGGGACAGACGCCACTGAAGCTTTCTTT. Translation: CASSSGTDATEAFF. Combining the CDR3 with reference TRBV7-9 and TRBJ1-1 gives the whole variable domain DTGVSQNPRHKITKRGQNVTFRCDPISEHNRLYWYRQTLGQGPEFLTYFQNEAQLEKSRLLSDRFSAERPKGSFSTLEIQRTEQGDSAMYLCASSSGTDATEAFFGQGTRLTVV.

The chain couples TRBV28 to TRBJ2-5, with D perhaps TRBD1 or TRBD2 (7 bases each). The germline V gene has CDR1 MDHEN and CDR2 SYDVKM. The CDR3 runs 16 residues. The germline V and J ends were trimmed by 8 bases and 0 bases, with 19 bases remaining between them. As DNA, the CDR3 is TGTGCCAGCGGGACTACGACAGGGAGGTACCAAGAGACCCAGTACTTC. Translating it yields CASGTTTGRYQETQYF. Using reference TRBV28 and TRBJ2-5 for the parts outside the CDR3, the full variable domain is DVKVTQSSRYLVKRTGEKVFLECVQDMDHENMFWYRQDPGLGLRLIYFSYDVKMKEKGDIPEGYSVSREKKERFSLILESASTNQTSMYLCASGTTTGRYQETQYFGPGTRLLVL.

This sequence joins TRBV7-2 and TRBJ2-4; 15 bases agree with TRBD2. Germline CDR1 and CDR2: SGHTA and FQGNSA. Trimming cost V 5 bases and J 6 bases; bases outside gene matches: 5. This CDR3 spans 16 amino acids. The CDR3 is CASSPPGLAGGNIQYF. For the CDR3, the DNA is TGTGCCAGCAGCCCCCCGGGACTAGCGGGGGGAAACATTCAGTACTTC.

DNA for the CDR3: TGTGCCAGCAGTCGTAGCGACAATGAGCAGTTCTTC. This gives the protein CASSRSDNEQFF. The chain has TRBV5-4 and TRBJ2-1, with a possible D match to TRBD2 (5 bases). Germline values: CDR1 SGHNT, CDR2 YYREEE (reference sequence). Trimming stripped 5 bases from V and 5 bases from J, with 8 bases between. This CDR3 comprises 12 residues.

This chain links TRBV7-9 with TRBJ2-5; 8 positions match TRBD2. V was pared by 4 bases and J by 3 bases, with 13 bases of the junction left unmatched. This CDR3 has 17 residues. Germline V lookup: CDR1 SEHNR, CDR2 FQNEAQ (reference sequence). In nucleotides, the CDR3 is TGTGCCAGCAGCTCCCTACTTAGACTAGCGTTGGAAGAGACCCAGTACTTC. Translated: CASSSLLRLALEETQYF.

Only one count was recorded for this clone. The rearrangement joins TRBV4-3 to TRBJ2-7, with 8 positions matching TRBD1. This CDR3 spans 15 amino acids. Germline lookup yields CDR1 LGHNA and CDR2 YSLEER. V lost 1 base, J lost 3 bases, and 5 bases stayed unmatched. CDR3 DNA sequence: TGCGCCAGCAGCCAAGCGTTGGACAGGGACTACGAGCAGTACTTC. Translated, it gives CASSQALDRDYEQYF.

The chain carries TRBV15 and TRBJ1-5; D may be TRBD1 (5 bases). The V gene lost 3 bases and the J gene lost 3 bases, with 12 bases spanning the gap. CDR1 is LNHNV and CDR2 is YYDKDF in the germline V gene (reference sequence). CDR3 length: 15 amino acids. The CDR3 is CATSSEWGFNQPQHF. CDR3 coding DNA: TGTGCCACCAGCAGTGAATGGGGGTTCAATCAGCCCCAGCATTTT. Drawing the rest from reference TRBV15 and TRBJ1-5, the complete variable domain is DAMVIQNPRYQVTQFGKPVTLSCSQTLNHNVMYWYQQKSSQAPKLLFHYYDKDFNNEADTPDNFQSRRPNTSFCFLDIRSPGLGDTAMYLCATSSEWGFNQPQHFGDGTRLSIL.